This T cell receptor (beta chain) was recorded in a study of T cells in Graves' hyperthyroidism and ophthalmopathy. About the study: Any treatment followed the collection of peripheral blood at initial diagnosis.

RNA transcripts gave rise to amplified TCR beta CDR3 regions. First-round RT-PCR of the TCR CDR3 relied on the HTBI primer set. TCRdb processed the multiplex PCR reads anew with MiXCR; each CDR3 protein has one entry. The table includes hundreds of thousands of distinct CDR3 sequences, 30% to 40% detected once. The hyperthyroidism patients had all been newly diagnosed, and their disease duration was under 2 months. Their ages ranged from 18 to 65 years. About this clonotype: Its specificity is unknown.

Study-wide points: Most thyroid-expanded clonotypes above 0.001 were also found in blood.

This clonotype was sampled from a woman aged 40-49 years with Graves' hyperthyroidism. Sample: blood.

The CDR3 DNA follows: TGTGCCAGCAGCTTATCGCCGTTATGGCAGGGCCGGGAGACCCAGTACTTC. Its protein is CASSLSPLWQGRETQYF. The V gene is TRBV7-8, the J gene TRBJ2-5; TRBD1 might be the D (5 bases). V was clipped by 2 bases and J by 5 bases, with 21 bases between them. The CDR3 runs to 17 residues. Germline CDR1 SGHVS, CDR2 FQNEAQ.